This paragraph covers one T cell receptor (beta chain) sequence. The V end lost 0 bases, the J end lost 2 bases, and 11 bases lay between the germline ends. The CDR3 loop spans 16 amino acids. The germline V gene has CDR1 SGHDN and CDR2 FVKESK. Across 24 US areas, participants ranged in age from roughly 18 to 95 years. This record comes from a study of blood T cell repertoires in COVID-19. Study details: The origin of the acute and convalescent COVID-19 samples was the United States, Italy and Spain.

Authors' data handling: Reference gene primer amplification gave nucleated cell count estimates. The assay was immunoSEQ multiplex PCR, and TCRdb's table has in-frame clones only and misses some. Clone size and V and J calls were adopted from that table, with D and trimming inferred from the DNA. The sample holds approximately 180,000 clones; roughly nine tenths are singletons and the top ten take 2% to 2.5%. Sequenced input: PBMCs or T cells enriched from blood (not recorded which). The source is a woman aged 40 to 49 with acute COVID-19. This sequence joins TRBV14 and TRBJ2-1; a possible D gene is TRBD2 (6 bases). The CDR3 region is CASSQDGGTAYNEQFF. The CDR3 region has the DNA TGTGCCAGCAGCCAAGACGGCGGGACCGCCTACAATGAGCAGTTCTTC.